This TCR beta chain stems from a study of cytomegalovirus exposure and HLA in healthy donors. Study results and caveats: Links to common viral pathogens appeared, in a later analysis, for several of the most significant clusters. Immune exposure was documented only through CMV serostatus.

Use of 60 Vbeta and 13 Jbeta primers characterized the PCR. Sequencing used immunoSEQ multiplex PCR; TCRdb keeps in-frame clones, though not all of them. The sample contains 150,000 to 180,000 clones, approximately 74% of which appear only once. Turning to this clone: The antigen remains undetermined.

The CDR3 length is 14 residues. CDR1 and CDR2 (germline): LNHDA, SQIVND (reference sequence). With 4 bases removed from V and 2 bases from J, the gap between germline ends came to 10 bases. The chain recombines TRBV19 with TRBJ2-3, with D uncertain. The clonotype was recovered from a man aged 30-40 years in good health and CMV-seronegative. Source material: PBMCs. DNA for the CDR3: TGTGCCAGTAGTAAGGAATGGGCCACAGATACGCAGTATTTT. It specifies CASSKEWATDTQYF.